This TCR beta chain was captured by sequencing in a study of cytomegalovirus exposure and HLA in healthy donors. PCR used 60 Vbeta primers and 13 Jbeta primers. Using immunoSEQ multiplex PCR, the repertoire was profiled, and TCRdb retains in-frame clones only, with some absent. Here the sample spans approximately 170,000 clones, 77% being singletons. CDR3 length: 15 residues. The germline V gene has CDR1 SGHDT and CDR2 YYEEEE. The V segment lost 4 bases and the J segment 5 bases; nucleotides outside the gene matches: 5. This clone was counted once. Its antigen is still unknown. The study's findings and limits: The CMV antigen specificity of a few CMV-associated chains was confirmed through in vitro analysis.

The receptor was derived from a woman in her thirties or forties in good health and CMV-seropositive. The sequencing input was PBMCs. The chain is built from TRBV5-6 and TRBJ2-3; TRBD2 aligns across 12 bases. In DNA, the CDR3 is TGTGCCAGCAGCGTGGGGGGACTAGCGGGAGATACGCAGTATTTT. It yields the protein CASSVGGLAGDTQYF.